These 27 T cell receptor beta chains were sequenced from one sample in a study of blood T cells in healthy people across ages. The second PCR ran about 7 to 12 cycles with a sample-barcoded 5' primer and J-beta primers. TCRdb reprocessed the 5' RACE reads with MiXCR, giving one entry per CDR3 protein. The profile covers 600,000 or so distinct CDR3 sequences, with 25% to 30% appearing a single time and around 14% taken by the ten largest. The sequenced sample consisted of blood. These receptors were obtained from an elderly woman in good health.

J is TRBJ2-3 and V is TRBV20-1, with 7 bases identical to TRBD1. The V segment lost 3 bases and the J segment 1 base; nucleotides outside the gene matches: 4. Germline V gene lookup returns CDR1 DFQATT and CDR2 SNEGSKA (reference sequence). This CDR3 contains 14 residues. The CDR3: CSASAQGGTDTQYF. CDR3 coding DNA: TGCAGTGCTAGTGCCCAGGGGGGCACAGATACGCAGTATTTT.

V and J are TRBV5-6 and TRBJ2-1, with 9 bases lining up with TRBD2. CDR1 is SGHDT, CDR2 YYEEEE, per germline. J gave up 8 bases and V 4 bases, and 16 bases lay outside the gene matches. The CDR3 sequence is 17 residues long. The CDR3 reads CASSQGVGRGGGDEQFF. The CDR3 DNA reads TGTGCCAGCAGCCAAGGGGTGGGGCGGGGGGGTGGTGATGAGCAGTTCTTC.

In this sample, this clonotype turned up many times. The chain recombines TRBV3-1 with TRBJ2-1; the D gene is possibly TRBD1 (5 bases). CDR1 and CDR2 (germline): LGHDT, YNNKEL (reference sequence). V lost 1 base and J 7 bases, leaving 8 bases between the germline ends. This CDR3 comprises 13 residues. CDR3 region: CASSQGRANEQFF. The CDR3 coding sequence is TGTGCCAGCAGCCAAGGCAGGGCGAATGAGCAGTTCTTC.

Worth noting for this clonotype: This may stem from a read error, because a much larger clone lies one nucleotide away. The gene calls are TRBV7-2 and TRBJ2-5; 7 positions agree with TRBD2. The CDR3 covers 18 residues. Germline assignment: CDR1 SGHTA and CDR2 FQGNSA. J gave up 5 bases and V 1 base, and 16 bases lay outside the gene matches. CDR3 sequence reads: CASSLVAPRAGRQETQYF. As DNA, the CDR3 is TGTGCCAGCAGCTTAGTTGCCCCACGAGCGGGGAGACAGGAGACCCAGTACTTC.

This clonotype was counted many times. The rearrangement links TRBV30 to TRBJ1-2, with D possibly TRBD1 on 5 matching bases. The CDR3 spans 12 residues. Trimming stripped 4 bases from V and 2 bases from J, with 8 bases between. Germline V CDR1 and CDR2: GTSNPN, SVGIG (reference sequence). The CDR3 here is CAWNGGNYGYTF. CDR3 nucleotide sequence: TGTGCCTGGAATGGGGGAAACTATGGCTACACCTTC.

The rearrangement joins TRBV20-1 to TRBJ1-5; the D gene is possibly TRBD1 (6 bases). The CDR3 runs 13 residues. Trimming shortened V by 1 base and J by 7 bases, and 11 bases separated the two germline ends. CDR1 and CDR2 (germline): DFQATT, SNEGSKA (reference sequence). In DNA form, the CDR3 reads TGCAGTGCTAGAGGAGGGGGAGGCCAGCCCCAGCATTTT. Protein: CSARGGGGQPQHF.

For this clonotype: One base away lies a much larger clone, so this may be a sequencing read error. This chain links TRBV2 with TRBJ2-3; D may be TRBD1 (6 bases). Per the germline V gene, CDR1 is SNHLY and CDR2 is FYNNEI. CDR3 size: 13 residues. In DNA form, the CDR3 reads TGTGCCAGCAGAGTAGGGGGAACAGATATGCAGTATTTT. It codes for CASRVGGTDMQYF.

Of note for this clonotype: Just one base apart from a much larger clone, this may be a read error. This chain uses TRBV27 with TRBJ1-2; 10 bases line up with TRBD1. This CDR3 region has 13 residues. V gave up 10 bases and J gave up 7 bases; unmatched junction bases: 9. The V gene's germline CDR1 is MNHEY and CDR2 SMNVEV (reference sequence). The CDR3 spells CANSTGTGVGYTF. The CDR3 DNA is TGTGCCAACAGCACCGGGACAGGGGTTGGCTACACCTTC.

As for this clonotype: A much larger clone sits a single nucleotide away, making a read error possible. This chain uses TRBV29-1 with TRBJ1-6; a possible D gene is TRBD1 (6 bases). CDR1 is SQVTM and CDR2 is ANQGSEA in the germline V gene. This CDR3 is built from 13 residues. Trimming removed 4 bases at V and 9 bases at J, with 13 bases between. DNA of the CDR3: TGCAGCGTTGGGGGTCAGGGGAGTTCACCCCTCCACTTT. Amino acid sequence: CSVGGQGSSPLHF.

For this clonotype: A clone one base away is much larger, so this may be a read error. The CDR3 is CASSKTLAVEQFF. CDR3 bases: TGTGCCAGCAGCAAGACTCTAGCGGTAGAGCAGTTCTTC. This rearrangement joins TRBV7-9 to TRBJ2-1; TRBD2 agrees at 7 bases. The CDR3 runs to 13 residues. Germline CDR1 is SEHNR and CDR2 is FQNEAQ (reference sequence). The V segment lost 5 bases and the J segment 10 bases; nucleotides outside the gene matches: 8.

This clonotype was counted only a few times. This chain links TRBV4-1 with TRBJ1-2; D is unresolved. This CDR3 comprises 16 residues. Deletions cut 1 base from V and 7 bases from J, with 19 bases between. Looked up from germline, CDR1 is MGHRA and CDR2 is YSYEKL. Here the CDR3 DNA reads TGCGCCAGCAGCCAAGGCCGGGGAAGCCGTATGGGTGGCTACACCTTC. As protein: CASSQGRGSRMGGYTF.

V gene TRBV6-6 combines with J gene TRBJ2-1, with D perhaps assigned TRBD1 or TRBD2 (5 bases each). Near its end, the DNA agrees better with TRBJ2-7, so the J call may be wrong. CDR1 is MNHNY and CDR2 is SVGAGI in the germline V gene (reference sequence). This CDR3 has 16 residues. This chain's CDR3 is CASSPGTPQAYNEQYF. The CDR3 DNA reads TGTGCCAGCAGCCCCGGGACGCCGCAGGCCTACAATGAGCAGTACTTC.

This clonotype was picked up many times. This chain uses TRBV7-2 with TRBJ1-2, with TRBD1 identical over 10 bases. The V gene's germline CDR1 is SGHTA and CDR2 FQGNSA. The CDR3 has 14 amino acids. The trim removed 5 bases at V and 8 bases at J, leaving 8 bases unmatched. The CDR3 reads CASSARQGAGGYTF. The CDR3, as DNA: TGTGCCAGCAGCGCACGACAGGGGGCGGGCGGCTACACCTTC.

The chain links TRBV6-5 to TRBJ2-5, with D possibly being TRBD2 (6 bases). The CDR3 sequence is 14 residues long. The V end lost 6 bases, the J end lost 4 bases, and 15 bases lay between the germline ends. Germline V gives CDR1 MNHEY, CDR2 SVGAGI. CDR3 sequence: CASRSLARAETQYF. The CDR3 region has the DNA TGTGCCAGCAGGTCTCTAGCGAGAGCAGAGACCCAGTACTTC.

This clonotype was counted at least ten times. The rearrangement uses TRBV27 and TRBJ1-2; D remains ambiguous. This CDR3 region has 15 residues. V lost 3 bases and J 1 base, leaving 12 bases between the germline ends. CDR1 and CDR2 from the germline V gene are MNHEY and SMNVEV (reference sequence). As DNA, the CDR3 is TGTGCCAGCAGTTTCGGGAGAAAATTTAACTATGGCTACACCTTC. Translating it yields CASSFGRKFNYGYTF.

The J gene is TRBJ2-1, the V gene TRBV6-1; D possibly corresponds to TRBD2 (5 bases). Germline V gives CDR1 MNHNS, CDR2 SASEGT. V was shortened by 2 bases and J by 6 bases, with 14 bases between the two germline ends. The CDR3 has 15 residues. In DNA, the CDR3 is TGTGCCAGCAGTGAATGGCGTCTAGCAAGCAATGAGCAGTTCTTC. Protein sequence: CASSEWRLASNEQFF.

This clonotype came up a few times. This could be a read error, since a much larger clone is one nucleotide away. V is TRBV5-6 and J is TRBJ2-4, with D tentatively TRBD1 (5 bases). The assigned J gene may be wrong: the sequence end matches TRBJ2-7 better. This CDR3 has 14 residues. Germline V gene sequence: CDR1 SGHDT, CDR2 YYEEEE. The CDR3 sequence is CASSFAGLGCEQYF. For the CDR3, the DNA is TGTGCCAGCAGCTTTGCAGGGTTGGGCTGCGAGCAGTACTTC.

In its sample, this clonotype was seen a few times. The rearrangement links TRBV20-1 to TRBJ2-1; 7 bases line up with TRBD2. CDR3 length: 14 amino acids. Germline CDR1 and CDR2: DFQATT and SNEGSKA (reference sequence). Trimming at V came to 6 bases and at J to 3 bases, leaving 8 bases not matched to a gene. The CDR3 here is CSAPLAGDYNEQFF. The CDR3 DNA sequence: TGCAGTGCACCATTGGCGGGGGACTACAATGAGCAGTTCTTC.

This clonotype was detected a few times. The chain is built from TRBV4-1 and TRBJ2-3; 14 bases fit TRBD2. CDR3 length: 18 residues. After removal of 0 bases from V and 4 bases from J, the junction contained 6 bases not matched to a gene. Germline values: CDR1 MGHRA, CDR2 YSYEKL. The CDR3 reads CASSQDSGTSGGPDTQYF. DNA of the CDR3: TGCGCCAGCAGCCAAGATTCGGGGACTAGCGGGGGCCCAGATACGCAGTATTTT.

The chain carries TRBV7-2 and TRBJ1-4, with D perhaps TRBD1 (6 bases). This CDR3 comprises 15 residues. From germline, CDR1 is SGHTA and CDR2 FQGNSA. V lost 5 bases and J 11 bases, leaving 21 bases between the germline ends. The CDR3 coding sequence is TGTGCCAGCAGCATTGGCAGGGGCCGGGGGCGTAAACTGTTTTTT. Translation gives CASSIGRGRGRKLFF.

J is TRBJ2-5 and V is TRBV25-1; the match to TRBD2 covers 9 bases. This CDR3 is built from 18 residues. Per the germline V gene, CDR1 is MGHDK and CDR2 is SYGVNS. Germline trimming cut 3 bases from V and 11 bases from J; bases unmatched to any gene: 22. CDR3 in DNA: TGTGCCAGCAGTGACTCCACTGGCGGGGGGGCAGGTAGGAGTGAGCAGTACTTC. Translation gives CASSDSTGGGAGRSEQYF.

The chain links TRBV7-2 to TRBJ2-3, with a tentative D call TRBD2 (6 bases). CDR3 length: 17 amino acids. Germline CDR1 SGHTA, CDR2 FQGNSA. The germline V and J ends were trimmed by 5 bases and 1 base, with 19 bases remaining between them. The CDR3 region is CASSRRDFLWGTDTQYF. In nucleotides, the CDR3 is TGTGCCAGCAGCCGTCGGGACTTCCTCTGGGGCACAGATACGCAGTATTTT.

This clonotype was detected only a few times. V usage is TRBV5-1 and J usage is TRBJ1-6; 7 positions agree with TRBD1. The germline CDR1 and CDR2 sequences are SGHRS and YFSETQ. The CDR3 spans 15 residues. The junction had 6 bases not matched to a gene; V was cut back by 0 bases and J by 9 bases. The CDR3 protein is CASSLGRGLSSPLHF. CDR3 coding DNA: TGCGCCAGCAGCTTGGGAAGGGGGCTAAGTTCACCCCTCCACTTT.

The table lists this clonotype with many counts. The chain couples TRBV21-1 to TRBJ2-7; the table's D gene call, TRBD1, was not cross checked with the DNA. TRBV21-1 corresponds to a pseudogene. The CDR3 runs to 14 residues. The CDR3 DNA reads TGTGCCAGCAGGACGGGGGACAGGGCCTACGAGCAGTACTTC. It specifies CASRTGDRAYEQYF.

This clonotype was found once. A read error may be the cause here, since a much bigger clone is one base away. The V and J genes are TRBV6-1 and TRBJ2-4; tentative D call: TRBD2 (6 bases). TRBJ2-5 explains the end of the DNA better; the J call may be wrong. The CDR3 extends over 14 amino acids. Germline values: CDR1 MNHNS, CDR2 SASEGT. DNA for the CDR3: TGTGCCACCCTATCTGGGGACTTCAGTGAGACCCAGTACTTC. It specifies CATLSGDFSETQYF.

This clonotype was seen a handful of times. V and J are TRBV5-1 and TRBJ2-5, with D possibly matching TRBD2 (6 bases). The CDR3 sequence is 16 residues long. CDR1 and CDR2 (germline): SGHRS, YFSETQ. V was pared by 7 bases and J by 11 bases, with 30 bases between. CDR3 sequence: CASSRGGASSYNEQYF. The CDR3 bases are TGCGCCAGCTCCCGCGGCGGGGCCAGCTCCTACAATGAGCAGTACTTC.

This rearrangement joins TRBV2 to TRBJ1-2, with D possibly being TRBD1 (6 bases). Deletions cut 6 bases from V and 3 bases from J, with 14 bases between. The CDR3 consists of 14 residues. The V gene's germline CDR1 is SNHLY and CDR2 FYNNEI. The CDR3 spells CASRRTVTDYGYTF. For the CDR3, the DNA is TGTGCCAGCAGAAGGACAGTCACGGACTATGGCTACACCTTC.